Shown below are 6 T cell receptor beta chains from a single sample sequenced in a study of control samples from healthy donors and cancer patients (dated by TCRdb to 2019 to 2021). Library construction relied on the immunoSEQ multiplex PCR assay. TCRdb mirrors the immuneACCESS table, restricted to in-frame sequences. Some clones are absent from its copies; in checked studies, under half trace to an unresolved V gene, and the reason for the others is unknown. Recorded for this sample are approximately 150,000 clones; approximately 86% of them occurred a single time. Together, the top ten hold less than 2% of the sample. Sample: blood. All receptors come from a man aged 18-30 years in good health.

The rearrangement joins TRBV7-3 to TRBJ2-1; 10 bases line up with TRBD1. CDR3 length: 15 residues. V lost 8 bases to trimming and J lost 7 bases; unmatched junction nucleotides: 11. Germline CDR1 SGHTA, CDR2 FQGTGA. The CDR3 nucleotides are TGTGCCAGCGGGAAAACCGGGACAGGGGCAAATGAGCAGTTCTTC. This translates into CASGKTGTGANEQFF.

This chain uses TRBV27 with TRBJ2-1; a weak D match, TRBD2 (5 bases). CDR3 length: 13 amino acids. The V gene lost 3 bases and the J gene lost 8 bases, with 11 bases spanning the gap. The V gene's germline CDR1 is MNHEY and CDR2 SMNVEV (reference sequence). The CDR3: CASSFREWDEQFF. The CDR3 nucleotides are TGTGCCAGCAGTTTCCGGGAATGGGATGAGCAGTTCTTC.

The chain employs TRBV28 and TRBJ1-1; TRBD1 matches at 12 bases. CDR3 length: 17 residues. Germline CDR1 reads MDHEN; CDR2 reads SYDVKM. The trim removed 5 bases at V and 3 bases at J, leaving 10 bases unmatched. The CDR3 spells CASSSLGTGGRDTEAFF. Here the CDR3 DNA reads TGTGCCAGCAGTAGTCTCGGGACAGGGGGCCGGGACACTGAAGCTTTCTTT.

The sample holds a few counts of this clone. The chain uses TRBV5-4 and TRBJ2-5; tentatively, D is TRBD1 or TRBD2 (5 bases each). With 4 bases removed from V and 5 bases from J, the gap between germline ends came to 18 bases. CDR3 size: 15 residues. The germline CDR1 and CDR2 sequences are SGHNT and YYREEE (reference sequence). CDR3 in DNA: TGTGCCAGCAGCCAAACCGGGGCCGGTCCGGAGACCCAGTACTTC. This gives the protein CASSQTGAGPETQYF.

This clone occurred once. The genes are TRBV9 and TRBJ2-1, with 9 bases fitting TRBD1. With V trimmed by 2 bases and J by 3 bases, 6 bases remained unmatched. In germline, CDR1 is SGDLS, CDR2 YYNGEE. The CDR3 sequence is 16 residues long. Here the CDR3 DNA reads TGTGCCAGCAGCGTTACAGGGGGCACTAACTACAATGAGCAGTTCTTC. Translated: CASSVTGGTNYNEQFF.

The chain links TRBV7-2 to TRBJ2-7; D not certain. Trimming shortened V by 2 bases and J by 4 bases, and 18 bases separated the two germline ends. This CDR3 comprises 16 residues. The germline V gene has CDR1 SGHTA and CDR2 FQGNSA. CDR3 residues: CASSLMVGTAVYEQYF. Written as DNA, the CDR3 is TGTGCCAGCAGCTTAATGGTGGGCACGGCTGTTTACGAGCAGTACTTC.